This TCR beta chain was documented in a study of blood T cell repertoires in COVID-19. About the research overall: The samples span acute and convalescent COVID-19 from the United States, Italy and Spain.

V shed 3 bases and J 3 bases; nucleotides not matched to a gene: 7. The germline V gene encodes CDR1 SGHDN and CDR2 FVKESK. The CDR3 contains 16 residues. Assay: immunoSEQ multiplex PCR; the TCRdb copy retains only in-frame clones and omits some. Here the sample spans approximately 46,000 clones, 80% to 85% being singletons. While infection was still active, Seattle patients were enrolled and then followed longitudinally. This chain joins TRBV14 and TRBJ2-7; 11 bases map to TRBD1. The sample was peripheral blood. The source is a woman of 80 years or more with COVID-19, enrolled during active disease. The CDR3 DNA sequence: TGTGCCAGCAGCCAGATTACCGGGACAGGGGGCTACGAGCAGTACTTC. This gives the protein CASSQITGTGGYEQYF.